Each of the 25 T cell receptor beta chains below was sequenced from the same sample in a study of blood T cell repertoires in COVID-19. The protocol was immunoSEQ multiplex PCR, while the TCRdb copy is restricted to in-frame clones and leaves out a portion. The sample records about 220,000 clones, 82% being singletons. Source material: peripheral blood. Source of these receptors: a woman over 75 with COVID-19, enrolled during active disease.

The gene calls are TRBV14 and TRBJ2-2; possibly TRBD2 for D (5 bases). Trimming pared 0 bases from V and 6 bases from J, leaving 17 bases between. Germline CDR1 reads SGHDN; CDR2 reads FVKESK. The CDR3 spans 17 residues. The CDR3 coding sequence is TGTGCCAGCAGCCAAGATCCTGCGTCAGTGGAGGCCGGGGAGCTGTTTTTT. Its translation is CASSQDPASVEAGELFF.

The chain joins TRBV1 to TRBJ2-1; the DNA was not used to check the table's D call, TRBD2. TRBV1 is flagged as a pseudogene. The length of the CDR3 is 14 residues. The CDR3 bases are TGCACCAGCAGCCAAGAACGGGGGGACAATGAGCAGTTCTTC. It yields the protein CTSSQERGDNEQFF.

The rearrangement links TRBV5-1 to TRBJ1-1; maybe TRBD1 (6 bases). V was clipped by 4 bases and J by 10 bases, with 23 bases between them. Germline CDR1 and CDR2: SGHRS and YFSETQ. This CDR3 is 15 amino acids long. Here the CDR3 DNA reads TGCGCCAGCAGCGGCATACAGGGAACGGTCGAAGGAGCTTTCTTT. Its translation: CASSGIQGTVEGAFF.

As DNA, the CDR3 is TGCGCCAGCAGCTTGGATCTCAATTCACCCCTCCACTTT. It is translated as CASSLDLNSPLHF. The chain uses TRBV5-1 and TRBJ1-6; D is ambiguous. Germline CDR1 and CDR2: SGHRS and YFSETQ. The CDR3 extends over 13 amino acids. Deletions cut 0 bases from V and 7 bases from J, with 5 bases between. The full variable domain, with the rest looked up from reference TRBV5-1 and TRBJ1-6, is KAGVTQTPRYLIKTRGQQVTLSCSPISGHRSVSWYQQTPGQGLQFLFEYFSETQRNKGNFPGRFSGRQFSNSRSEMNVSTLELGDSALYLCASSLDLNSPLHFGNGTRLTVT.

The V call is TRBV28, the J call TRBJ2-7, with D perhaps TRBD1 (5 bases). Trimming took 7 bases from V and 4 from J, leaving 17 bases between them. In germline, CDR1 is MDHEN, CDR2 SYDVKM. This CDR3 comprises 14 residues. This chain's CDR3 is CASTRAREGYEQYF. CDR3 coding DNA: TGTGCCAGCACCCGGGCCAGGGAAGGGTACGAGCAGTACTTC.

V usage is TRBV29-1 and J usage is TRBJ2-1; a possible D gene is TRBD1 (6 bases). V lost 2 bases and J lost 4, with 15 bases in between. Germline V CDR1 and CDR2: SQVTM, ANQGSEA. The CDR3 is 15 amino acids. The CDR3 loop reads CSVETGTFDYNEQFF. CDR3 nucleotide sequence: TGCAGCGTTGAAACCGGGACATTCGATTACAATGAGCAGTTCTTC.

V and J are TRBV29-1 and TRBJ1-3; D not resolved. Germline V gene lookup returns CDR1 SQVTM and CDR2 ANQGSEA. Trimming took 1 base from V and 4 from J, leaving 5 bases between them. The length of the CDR3 is 12 residues. CDR3 protein: CSVEVTGNTIYF. The CDR3 DNA is TGCAGCGTTGAAGTTACAGGAAACACCATATATTTT.

The chain combines TRBV6-6 with TRBJ1-1, with D unresolved. The CDR3 runs 16 residues. The germline gives CDR1 MNHNY, CDR2 SVGAGI (reference sequence). V was trimmed by 2 bases and J by 3 bases, leaving 16 bases between them. In DNA, the CDR3 is TGTGCCAGCAGTTACCCCCCCACACTTCGGGACACTGAAGCTTTCTTT. Residues: CASSYPPTLRDTEAFF.

The V and J genes are TRBV11-2 and TRBJ1-1; D uncertain. Germline CDR1 reads SGHAT; CDR2 reads FQNNGV. Between the trimmed V and J ends, which lost 5 bases and 11 bases, there was a span of 15 bases. The CDR3 loop spans 12 amino acids. Written as DNA, the CDR3 is TGTGCCAGCAGCCATAATGCGGGGTACGCTTTCTTT. Protein sequence: CASSHNAGYAFF.

In DNA form, the CDR3 reads TGCGCCAGCAGCTCCGGACAAATTAATGAAAAACTGTTTTTT. This encodes CASSSGQINEKLFF. This chain uses TRBV5-1 with TRBJ1-4; tentative D call: TRBD1 (5 bases). The CDR3 contains 14 residues. Looked up from germline, CDR1 is SGHRS and CDR2 is YFSETQ. The V and J ends lost 3 bases and 4 bases respectively, with 10 bases between them.

The V gene is TRBV27, the J gene TRBJ2-7, with D uncertain. The CDR3 consists of 15 residues. CDR1 MNHEY and CDR2 SMNVEV come from the germline V gene (reference sequence). V was shortened by 2 bases and J by 1 base, with 12 bases between the two germline ends. The CDR3 is CASSLEPSPSYEQYF. DNA of the CDR3: TGTGCCAGCAGTTTAGAACCGAGTCCATCCTACGAGCAGTACTTC.

The rearrangement links TRBV9 to TRBJ1-1; D possibly corresponds to TRBD1 (5 bases). The CDR3 is 13 residues long. CDR1 and CDR2 from the germline V gene are SGDLS and YYNGEE. V gave up 3 bases and J gave up 10 bases, with 16 bases separating them. The CDR3 DNA follows: TGTGCCAGCAGCGGAAGGGGCTCAGGAAGAGCTTTCTTT. It is translated as CASSGRGSGRAFF. Filled out from reference TRBV9 and TRBJ1-1, the complete variable domain reads DSGVTQTPKHLITATGQRVTLRCSPRSGDLSVYWYQQSLDQGLQFLIQYYNGEERAKGNILERFSAQQFPDLHSELNLSSLELGDSALYFCASSGRGSGRAFFGQGTRLTVV.

This sequence joins TRBV19 and TRBJ2-7, with 7 nucleotides matching TRBD1. Germline V gives CDR1 LNHDA, CDR2 SQIVND (reference sequence). V dropped 4 bases and J dropped 4; count of bases not matched to a gene: 10. CDR3 size: 15 residues. The CDR3: CASSTIRQGTYEQYF. CDR3 nucleotide sequence: TGTGCCAGTAGTACCATCCGACAGGGAACGTACGAGCAGTACTTC. The full variable domain, its missing parts supplied by reference TRBV19 and TRBJ2-7, is DGGITQSPKYLFRKEGQNVTLSCEQNLNHDAMYWYRQDPGQGLRLIYYSQIVNDFQKGDIAEGYSVSREKKESFPLTVTSAQKNPTAFYLCASSTIRQGTYEQYFGPGTRLTVT.

The J gene is TRBJ1-2, the V gene TRBV3-1 (or the pseudogene TRBV3-2); 7 positions match TRBD1. V lost 4 bases to trimming and J lost 1 base; unmatched junction nucleotides: 3. Germline V gives CDR1 LGHDT, CDR2 YNNKEL (reference sequence). This CDR3 spans 14 amino acids. This chain's CDR3 is CASSRNRGNYGYTF. The CDR3 nucleotides read TGTGCCAGCAGCCGCAACAGGGGTAACTATGGCTACACCTTC.

The CDR3 loop is CASSLRQVTGANVLTF. CDR3 bases: TGTGCCAGCAGCCTCCGACAGGTTACCGGGGCCAACGTCCTGACTTTC. This rearrangement joins TRBV7-2 to TRBJ2-6; weak D call: TRBD1 (6 bases). Trimming stripped 5 bases from V and 4 bases from J, with 15 bases between. CDR1 and CDR2 from the germline V gene are SGHTA and FQGNSA. CDR3 length equals 16 residues.

The chain has TRBV24-1 and TRBJ2-1; 10 positions match TRBD2. CDR3 length equals 16 residues. The junction had 3 bases not matched to a gene; V was cut back by 2 bases and J by 3 bases. Germline CDR1 reads KGHDR; CDR2 reads SFDVKD. CDR3 in DNA: TGTGCCACCAGTGATTCAGTAGCGGGGGGCTACAATGAGCAGTTCTTC. Translating it yields CATSDSVAGGYNEQFF.

The chain recombines TRBV5-1 with TRBJ1-6; perhaps TRBD1 as D (6 bases). Germline CDR1 is SGHRS and CDR2 is YFSETQ. The V end lost 4 bases, the J end lost 13 bases, and 30 bases lay between the germline ends. CDR3 length: 18 residues. CDR3 amino acids: CASSPRRVNRDIGSPLHF. The CDR3 DNA reads as TGCGCCAGCAGCCCGCGTCGGGTCAACAGGGACATCGGGTCCCCCCTCCACTTT.

The J gene is TRBJ1-2, the V gene TRBV14; no clear D. Germline CDR1 is SGHDN and CDR2 is FVKESK. The V and J ends lost 11 bases and 4 bases respectively, with 17 bases between them. The CDR3 sequence is 13 residues long. The CDR3 bases are TGTGCCGGACGACGCCGGGATTCCTATGGCTACACCTTC. It is translated as CAGRRRDSYGYTF. Full variable domain (missing parts from reference TRBV14 and TRBJ1-2): EAGVTQFPSHSVIEKGQTVTLRCDPISGHDNLYWYRRVMGKEIKFLLHFVKESKQDESGMPNNRFLAERTGGTYSTLKVQPAELEDSGVYFCAGRRRDSYGYTFGSGTRLTVV.

J is TRBJ1-6 and V is TRBV29-1; unclear D gene. This CDR3 region has 15 residues. V dropped 4 bases and J dropped 0 bases, with 10 bases sitting between them. Germline assignment: CDR1 SQVTM and CDR2 ANQGSEA. For the CDR3, the DNA is TGCAGCGTTGTCTCAGTAAGCTCCTATAATTCACCCCTCCACTTT. Translated: CSVVSVSSYNSPLHF.

The chain uses TRBV28 and TRBJ1-2, with a tentative D call TRBD1 (6 bases). The CDR3 covers 12 residues. The V gene's germline CDR1 is MDHEN and CDR2 SYDVKM. V was pared by 1 base and J by 7 bases, with 7 bases between. CDR3 loop: CASSLSRGGYTF. DNA of the CDR3: TGTGCCAGCAGTTTATCCAGGGGTGGCTACACCTTC.

The chain links TRBV6-4 to TRBJ1-1; maybe TRBD1 (5 bases). The V gene's germline CDR1 is MRHNA and CDR2 SNTAGT. The V and J ends lost 3 bases and 5 bases respectively, with 10 bases between them. There are 13 residues in the CDR3. CDR3 residues: CASSEWGGTEAFF. CDR3 DNA sequence: TGTGCCAGCAGTGAATGGGGGGGAACTGAAGCTTTCTTT.

The genes are TRBV7-3 and TRBJ1-2; 11 bases fit TRBD1. V lost 4 bases and J lost 4; bases outside the gene matches: 5. The CDR3 spans 15 residues. The germline CDR1 and CDR2 sequences are SGHTA and FQGTGA. The CDR3 is CASSSGQGAPYGYTF. As DNA, the CDR3 is TGTGCCAGCAGCTCCGGACAGGGGGCTCCCTATGGCTACACCTTC. The whole variable domain, remainder taken from reference TRBV7-3 and TRBJ1-2, is GAGVSQTPSNKVTEKGKYVELRCDPISGHTALYWYRQSLGQGPEFLIYFQGTGAADDSGLPNDRFFAVRPEGSVSTLKIQRTERGDSAVYLCASSSGQGAPYGYTFGSGTRLTVV.

The J gene is TRBJ2-1, the V gene TRBV7-3, with D perhaps TRBD2 (6 bases). Deletions cut 4 bases from V and 2 bases from J, with 18 bases between. CDR1 and CDR2 (germline): SGHTA, FQGTGA. The CDR3 length is 17 residues. CDR3: CASSSFLGGKAYNEQFF. The CDR3 DNA reads as TGTGCCAGCAGCTCCTTTTTAGGAGGGAAGGCCTACAATGAGCAGTTCTTC.

The chain employs TRBV7-5 and TRBJ2-7; the table's D call of TRBD1 was not tested on the DNA. TRBV7-5 is a listed pseudogene. There are 16 residues in the CDR3. CDR3 nucleotides: TGTGCCAGAAGCTTAGGGTTCGGGACAGGGGGCCACGAGCAGTACTTC. Amino acids: CARSLGFGTGGHEQYF.

J is TRBJ2-5 and V is TRBV19; TRBD1 might be the D (6 bases). V lost 3 bases, J lost 2 bases, and 13 bases lay in between. The CDR3 contains 15 residues. The germline gives CDR1 LNHDA, CDR2 SQIVND (reference sequence). DNA of the CDR3: TGTGCCAGTAGTATTTCCTCCGGACAGCAAGAGACCCAGTACTTC. Protein sequence: CASSISSGQQETQYF.